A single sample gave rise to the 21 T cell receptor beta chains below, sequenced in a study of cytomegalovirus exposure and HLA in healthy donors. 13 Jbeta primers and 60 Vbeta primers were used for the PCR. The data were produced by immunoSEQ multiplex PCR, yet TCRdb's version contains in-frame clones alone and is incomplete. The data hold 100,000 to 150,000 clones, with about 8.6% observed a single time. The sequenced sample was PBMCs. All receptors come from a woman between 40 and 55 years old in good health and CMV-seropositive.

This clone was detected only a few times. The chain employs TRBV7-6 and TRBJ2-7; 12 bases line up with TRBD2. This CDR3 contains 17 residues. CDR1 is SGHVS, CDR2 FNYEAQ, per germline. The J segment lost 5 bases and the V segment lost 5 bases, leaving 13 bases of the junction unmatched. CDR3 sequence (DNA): TGTGCCAGCAGCCCAGGCACGAGACTAGCGGGGGTCGACGAGCAGTACTTC. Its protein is CASSPGTRLAGVDEQYF.

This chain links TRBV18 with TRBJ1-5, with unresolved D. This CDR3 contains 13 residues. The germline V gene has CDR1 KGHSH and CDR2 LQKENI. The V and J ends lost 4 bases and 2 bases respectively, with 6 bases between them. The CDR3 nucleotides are TGTGCCAGCTCACGGGCCGGCAATCAGCCCCAGCATTTT. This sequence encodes CASSRAGNQPQHF.

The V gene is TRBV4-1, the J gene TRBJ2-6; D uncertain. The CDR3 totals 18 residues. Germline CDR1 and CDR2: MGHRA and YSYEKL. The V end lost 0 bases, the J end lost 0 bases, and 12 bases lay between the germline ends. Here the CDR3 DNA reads TGCGCCAGCAGCCAAGATCGTGGCAGGTACTCTGGGGCCAACGTCCTGACTTTC. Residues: CASSQDRGRYSGANVLTF.

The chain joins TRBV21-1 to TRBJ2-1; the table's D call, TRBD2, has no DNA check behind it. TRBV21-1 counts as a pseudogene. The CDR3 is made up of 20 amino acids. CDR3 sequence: CASSPPETGGSGTSDHEQFF. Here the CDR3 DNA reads TGTGCCAGCAGCCCGCCCGAGACAGGGGGATCCGGGACTAGCGACCATGAGCAGTTCTTC.

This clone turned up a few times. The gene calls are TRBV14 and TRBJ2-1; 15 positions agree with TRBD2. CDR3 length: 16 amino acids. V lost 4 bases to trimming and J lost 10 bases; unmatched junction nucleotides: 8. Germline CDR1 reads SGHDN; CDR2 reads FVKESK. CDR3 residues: CASSLGLAGGRIEQFF. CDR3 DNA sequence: TGTGCCAGCAGCCTCGGACTAGCGGGGGGGCGAATCGAGCAGTTCTTC.

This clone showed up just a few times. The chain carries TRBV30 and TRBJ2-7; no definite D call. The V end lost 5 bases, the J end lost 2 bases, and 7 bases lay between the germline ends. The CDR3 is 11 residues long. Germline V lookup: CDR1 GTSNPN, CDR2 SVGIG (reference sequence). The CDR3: CAWQATYEQYF. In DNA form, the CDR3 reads TGTGCCTGGCAGGCAACCTACGAGCAGTACTTC.

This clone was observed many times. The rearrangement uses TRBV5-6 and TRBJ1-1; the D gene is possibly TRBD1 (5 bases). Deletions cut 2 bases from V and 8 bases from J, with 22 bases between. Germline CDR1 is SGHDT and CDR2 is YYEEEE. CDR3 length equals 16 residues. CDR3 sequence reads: CASSLRIVRMGLEAFF. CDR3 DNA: TGTGCCAGCAGCTTAAGAATAGTCAGAATGGGGCTGGAAGCTTTCTTT.

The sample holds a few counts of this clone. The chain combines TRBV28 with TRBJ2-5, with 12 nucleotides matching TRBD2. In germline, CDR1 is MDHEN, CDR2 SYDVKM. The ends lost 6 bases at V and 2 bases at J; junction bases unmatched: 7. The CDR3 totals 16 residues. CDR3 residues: CASSRLAGGRQETQYF. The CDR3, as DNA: TGTGCCAGCAGCCGTCTAGCGGGGGGGCGGCAAGAGACCCAGTACTTC.

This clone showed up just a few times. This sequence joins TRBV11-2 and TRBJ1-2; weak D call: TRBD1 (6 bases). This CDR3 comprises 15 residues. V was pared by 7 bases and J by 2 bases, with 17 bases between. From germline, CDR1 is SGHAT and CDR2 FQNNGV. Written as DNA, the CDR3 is TGTGCCAGCACCCCGTATGGGGGCCGGAACTATGGCTACACCTTC. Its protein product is CASTPYGGRNYGYTF.

The CDR3 region is CAISESELTEAFF. CDR3 sequence (DNA): TGTGCCATCAGTGAGAGCGAACTCACTGAAGCTTTCTTT. This chain links TRBV10-3 with TRBJ1-1; no firm D call. The CDR3 sequence is 13 residues long. Deletions cut 2 bases from V and 4 bases from J, with 8 bases between. The V gene's germline CDR1 is ENHRY and CDR2 SYGVKD.

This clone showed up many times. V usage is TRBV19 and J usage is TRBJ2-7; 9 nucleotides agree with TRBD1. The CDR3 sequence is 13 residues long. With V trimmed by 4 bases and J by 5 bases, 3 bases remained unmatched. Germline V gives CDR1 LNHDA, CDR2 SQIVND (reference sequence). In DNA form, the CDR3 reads TGTGCCAGTAGTACGGACAGGGGTCACGAGCAGTACTTC. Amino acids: CASSTDRGHEQYF.

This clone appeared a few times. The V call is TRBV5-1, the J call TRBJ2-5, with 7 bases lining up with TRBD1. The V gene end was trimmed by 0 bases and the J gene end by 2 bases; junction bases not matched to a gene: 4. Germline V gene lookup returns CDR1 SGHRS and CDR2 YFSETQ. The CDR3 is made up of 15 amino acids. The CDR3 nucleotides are TGCGCCAGCAGCTTGGCGCCGGGACAGCAAGAGACCCAGTACTTC. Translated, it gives CASSLAPGQQETQYF.

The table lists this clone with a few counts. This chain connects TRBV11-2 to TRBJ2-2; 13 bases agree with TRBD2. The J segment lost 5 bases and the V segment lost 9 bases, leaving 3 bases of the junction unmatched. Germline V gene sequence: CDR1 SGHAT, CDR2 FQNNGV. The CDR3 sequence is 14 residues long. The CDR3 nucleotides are TGTGCCAGAACTAGCGGGGGGGGAACCGGGGAGCTGTTTTTT. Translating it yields CARTSGGGTGELFF.

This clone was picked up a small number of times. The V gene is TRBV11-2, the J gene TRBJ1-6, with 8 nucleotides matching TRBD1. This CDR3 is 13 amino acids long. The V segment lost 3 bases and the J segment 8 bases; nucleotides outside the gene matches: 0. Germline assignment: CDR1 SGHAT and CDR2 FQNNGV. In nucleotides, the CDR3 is TGTGCCAGCAGCTTGACAGGGGATTCACCCCTCCACTTT. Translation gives CASSLTGDSPLHF. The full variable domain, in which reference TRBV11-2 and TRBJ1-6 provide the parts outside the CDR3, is EAGVAQSPRYKIIEKRQSVAFWCNPISGHATLYWYQQILGQGPKLLIQFQNNGVVDDSQLPKDRFSAERLKGVDSTLKIQPAKLEDSAVYLCASSLTGDSPLHFGNGTRLTVT.

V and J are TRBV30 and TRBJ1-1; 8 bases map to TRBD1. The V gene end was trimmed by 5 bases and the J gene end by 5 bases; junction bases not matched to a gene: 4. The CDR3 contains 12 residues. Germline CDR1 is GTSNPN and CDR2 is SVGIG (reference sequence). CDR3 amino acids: CAWGQGWTEAFF. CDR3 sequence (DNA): TGTGCCTGGGGACAGGGCTGGACTGAAGCTTTCTTT.

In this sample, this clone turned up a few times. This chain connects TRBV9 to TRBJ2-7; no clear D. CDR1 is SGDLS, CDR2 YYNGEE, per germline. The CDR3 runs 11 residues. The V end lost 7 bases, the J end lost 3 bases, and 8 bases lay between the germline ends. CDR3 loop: CASGDNYEQYF. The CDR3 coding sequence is TGTGCCAGCGGTGACAACTACGAGCAGTACTTC.

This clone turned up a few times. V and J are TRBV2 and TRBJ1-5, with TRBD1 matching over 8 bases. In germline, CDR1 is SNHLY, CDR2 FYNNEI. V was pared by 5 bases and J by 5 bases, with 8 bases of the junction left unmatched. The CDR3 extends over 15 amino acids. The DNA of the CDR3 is TGTGCCAGCAGTAGCCGGACAGGGCGTTATCAGCCCCAGCATTTT. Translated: CASSSRTGRYQPQHF.

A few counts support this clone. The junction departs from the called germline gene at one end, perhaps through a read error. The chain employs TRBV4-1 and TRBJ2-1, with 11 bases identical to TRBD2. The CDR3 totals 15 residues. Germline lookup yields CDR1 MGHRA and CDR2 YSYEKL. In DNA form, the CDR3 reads TGTGCCAGCAGCCAAGATCTGCTAGCGGGAGGAGAGCAGTTCTTC. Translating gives CASSQDLLAGGEQFF.

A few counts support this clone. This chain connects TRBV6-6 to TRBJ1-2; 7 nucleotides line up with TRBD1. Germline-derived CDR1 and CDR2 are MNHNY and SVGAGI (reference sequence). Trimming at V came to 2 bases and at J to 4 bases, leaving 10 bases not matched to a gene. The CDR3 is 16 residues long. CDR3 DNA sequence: TGTGCCAGCAGTTACGGCACCGCGACAGGGAGCTATGGCTACACCTTC. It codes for CASSYGTATGSYGYTF.

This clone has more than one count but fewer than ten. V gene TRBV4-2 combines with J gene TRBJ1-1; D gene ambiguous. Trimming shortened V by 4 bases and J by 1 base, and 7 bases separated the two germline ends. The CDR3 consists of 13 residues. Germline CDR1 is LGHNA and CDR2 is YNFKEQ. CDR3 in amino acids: CASSPRRNTEAFF. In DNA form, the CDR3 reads TGTGCCAGCAGCCCGCGAAGGAACACTGAAGCTTTCTTT.

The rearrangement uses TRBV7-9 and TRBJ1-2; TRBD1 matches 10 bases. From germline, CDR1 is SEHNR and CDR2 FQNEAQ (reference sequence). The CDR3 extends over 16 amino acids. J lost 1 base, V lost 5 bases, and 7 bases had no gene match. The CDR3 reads CASSHRDRGDNYGYTF. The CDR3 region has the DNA TGTGCCAGCAGCCACCGGGACAGGGGAGATAACTATGGCTACACCTTC.